These 27 T cell receptor beta chains were sequenced from one sample in a study of beta chain features in type 1 diabetes. Expressed TCRB transcripts were sequenced because the entire RNA isolate underwent reverse transcription. This table comes from immunoSEQ multiplex PCR, and its TCRdb copy is limited to in-frame clones, with some not included. Seen here are approximately 170,000 clones, approximately 7.8% observed once, and the top ten hold about 0.9%. These receptors have no known antigen. Notes on the study in general: Type 1 diabetes patients had TCRB CDR3s that were shorter (moderately but significantly so) in all four CD4+ subsets.

Input material: central memory CD4+ T cells from blood. The receptors originated from a woman in her thirties or forties with type 1 diabetes.

This sequence joins TRBV19 and TRBJ1-5; D possibly corresponds to TRBD1 (5 bases). V lost 6 bases, J lost 4 bases, and 13 bases lay in between. The CDR3 is 14 amino acids. Germline CDR1 and CDR2: LNHDA and SQIVND (reference sequence). CDR3 in amino acids: CASRRGTSNQPQHF. The CDR3 nucleotides are TGTGCCAGTAGACGGGGGACCTCAAATCAGCCCCAGCATTTT.

This clone was seen ten or more times. V and J are TRBV20-1 and TRBJ1-1; D gene ambiguous. The CDR3 runs 11 residues. V was clipped by 2 bases and J by 5 bases, with 6 bases between them. Germline lookup yields CDR1 DFQATT and CDR2 SNEGSKA (reference sequence). The CDR3 spells CSARSRTEAFF. The CDR3, as DNA: TGCAGTGCTAGAAGCCGGACTGAAGCTTTCTTT.

This clone was counted between two and nine times. CDR3 DNA sequence: TGTGCCAGCTCACCACTAGAGTTCAATCAGCCCCAGCATTTT. Translated, it gives CASSPLEFNQPQHF. The V and J genes are TRBV18 and TRBJ1-5; no reliable D call. The CDR3 loop spans 14 amino acids. V was clipped by 1 base and J by 3 bases, with 7 bases between them. CDR1 and CDR2 (germline): KGHSH, LQKENI.

This chain uses TRBV27 with TRBJ1-5; D is perhaps TRBD1 (6 bases). V was trimmed by 2 bases and J by 2 bases, leaving 10 bases between them. This CDR3 region has 15 residues. The V gene's germline CDR1 is MNHEY and CDR2 SMNVEV (reference sequence). CDR3 nucleotide sequence: TGTGCCAGCAGTTTACGTAACAGGGGCAATCAGCCCCAGCATTTT. This gives the protein CASSLRNRGNQPQHF.

This clone has just a few counts. The chain uses TRBV7-9 and TRBJ2-4; tentative D call: TRBD2 (7 bases). The germline CDR1 and CDR2 sequences are SEHNR and FQNEAQ (reference sequence). V gave up 11 bases and J gave up 6 bases, with 17 bases separating them. The CDR3 runs to 13 residues. For the CDR3, the DNA is TGTGCCCCCGGGGGCGGGGAGGGAAACATTCAGTACTTC. Translated: CAPGGGEGNIQYF.

This clone has more than one count but fewer than ten. The rearrangement uses TRBV28 and TRBJ2-3; TRBD1 aligns across 12 bases. Germline loops: CDR1 MDHEN, CDR2 SYDVKM. The CDR3 sequence is 14 residues long. J was trimmed by 6 bases and V by 6 bases; bases with no gene match: 4. CDR3 coding DNA: TGTGCCAGCAGCTCGGGACAGGGGGCGGATACGCAGTATTTT. Amino acids: CASSSGQGADTQYF.

This clone turned up a few times. The J gene is TRBJ2-7, the V gene TRBV5-4; D might be TRBD2 (6 bases). CDR1 and CDR2 (germline): SGHNT, YYREEE (reference sequence). V shed 4 bases and J shed 0 bases, with 14 bases lying between them. CDR3 length: 15 residues. The chain's CDR3 is CASSPGTFLSYEQYF. The DNA for the CDR3 is TGTGCCAGCAGCCCGGGGACTTTCCTCTCCTACGAGCAGTACTTC.

This clone has only a few counts. V is TRBV9 and J is TRBJ1-4; perhaps TRBD1 as D (6 bases). V was cut by 1 base and J by 8 bases, with 12 bases left in between. There are 14 residues in the CDR3. CDR1 and CDR2 from the germline V gene are SGDLS and YYNGEE. Written as DNA, the CDR3 is TGTGCCAGCAGCGTATCCGAGACAGGCGAAAAACTGTTTTTT. It yields the protein CASSVSETGEKLFF. Full variable domain (outside the CDR3, taken from reference TRBV9 and TRBJ1-4): DSGVTQTPKHLITATGQRVTLRCSPRSGDLSVYWYQQSLDQGLQFLIQYYNGEERAKGNILERFSAQQFPDLHSELNLSSLELGDSALYFCASSVSETGEKLFFGSGTQLSVL.

The V call is TRBV28, the J call TRBJ2-2, with a tentative D call TRBD2 (5 bases). The V gene's germline CDR1 is MDHEN and CDR2 SYDVKM. V was trimmed by 4 bases and J by 10 bases, leaving 19 bases between them. This CDR3 is 15 amino acids long. The CDR3 spells CASSSLGERAAELFF. CDR3 sequence (DNA): TGTGCCAGCAGTTCCCTCGGGGAGAGGGCGGCGGAGCTGTTTTTT.

This clone came up a few times. The V and J genes are TRBV29-1 and TRBJ2-2, with 9 bases aligning to TRBD1. The J segment lost 0 bases and the V segment lost 7 bases, leaving 3 bases of the junction unmatched. CDR3 length: 14 amino acids. Germline V CDR1 and CDR2: SQVTM, ANQGSEA. The CDR3 DNA reads as TGCAGCGGGCGGGACAGGGCGAACACCGGGGAGCTGTTTTTT. It codes for CSGRDRANTGELFF.

The gene calls are TRBV7-3 and TRBJ2-3, with unresolved D. The V end was cut by 5 bases, the J end by 0 bases, with 3 bases between. The CDR3 consists of 12 residues. The germline V gene has CDR1 SGHTA and CDR2 FQGTGA. CDR3 loop: CASSLSTDTQYF. CDR3 DNA: TGTGCCAGCAGCCTCAGCACAGATACGCAGTATTTT.

The rearrangement joins TRBV28 to TRBJ1-4, with 8 bases matching TRBD1. The CDR3 runs 13 residues. In germline, CDR1 is MDHEN, CDR2 SYDVKM. The trim removed 6 bases at V and 8 bases at J, leaving 5 bases unmatched. In DNA, the CDR3 is TGTGCCAGCAGGACAGGGGCGGGAGAAAAACTGTTTTTT. Translating gives CASRTGAGEKLFF. Variable domain in full (rest from reference TRBV28 and TRBJ1-4): DVKVTQSSRYLVKRTGEKVFLECVQDMDHENMFWYRQDPGLGLRLIYFSYDVKMKEKGDIPEGYSVSREKKERFSLILESASTNQTSMYLCASRTGAGEKLFFGSGTQLSVL.

This clone has more than one count but fewer than ten. V and J are TRBV7-9 and TRBJ1-2; D is undetermined. Trimming left V 5 bases short and J 3 bases short, with 7 bases between. Germline loops: CDR1 SEHNR, CDR2 FQNEAQ (reference sequence). The CDR3 is made up of 12 amino acids. The CDR3 sequence: CASSAEDYGYTF. The CDR3 DNA follows: TGTGCCAGCAGCGCCGAGGACTATGGCTACACCTTC. Looking up the rest from reference TRBV7-9 and TRBJ1-2 gives the full variable domain: DTGVSQNPRHKITKRGQNVTFRCDPISEHNRLYWYRQTLGQGPEFLTYFQNEAQLEKSRLLSDRFSAERPKGSFSTLEIQRTEQGDSAMYLCASSAEDYGYTFGSGTRLTVV.

This clone appeared a few times. The rearrangement links TRBV5-1 to TRBJ1-1, with D maybe TRBD1 (6 bases). Germline V gene sequence: CDR1 SGHRS, CDR2 YFSETQ. This CDR3 has 14 residues. V shed 3 bases and J shed 6 bases, with 15 bases lying between them. CDR3 region: CASSSSGTWAEAFF. The CDR3 nucleotides are TGCGCCAGCAGCTCCTCCGGGACATGGGCTGAAGCTTTCTTT.

This clone was detected ten times or more. This chain joins TRBV29-1 and TRBJ2-3; weak D call: TRBD2 (6 bases). CDR1 and CDR2 from the germline V gene are SQVTM and ANQGSEA. V lost 6 bases and J lost 15, with 19 bases in between. This CDR3 spans 11 amino acids. CDR3 coding DNA: TGCAGCGTCGCTCAACTAGCCGAAAGTTATTTT. The encoded protein is CSVAQLAESYF.

This sequence joins TRBV28 and TRBJ2-7, with 12 bases lining up with TRBD1. V lost 7 bases, J lost 4 bases, and 11 bases stayed unmatched. This CDR3 contains 16 residues. Germline-derived CDR1 and CDR2 are MDHEN and SYDVKM. CDR3 DNA sequence: TGTGCCAGCACTCCTCTCGGGACAGGGGGCGCATACGAGCAGTACTTC. Residues: CASTPLGTGGAYEQYF.

This clone was picked up a small number of times. This chain uses TRBV6-5 with TRBJ2-1, with a weak D call TRBD1 (6 bases). This CDR3 is built from 14 residues. Germline lookup yields CDR1 MNHEY and CDR2 SVGAGI. V lost 6 bases and J 4 bases, leaving 13 bases between the germline ends. CDR3 sequence: CASRSVQGYNEQFF. DNA for the CDR3: TGTGCCAGCAGATCGGTGCAGGGGTACAATGAGCAGTTCTTC.

This clone was counted a few times. The V call is TRBV6-4, the J call TRBJ2-1; 8 bases fit TRBD2. Germline trimming cut 6 bases from V and 10 bases from J; bases unmatched to any gene: 17. This CDR3 spans 16 amino acids. Germline values: CDR1 MRHNA, CDR2 SNTAGT. CDR3: CASRANSGGGHGEQFF. CDR3 DNA: TGTGCCAGCAGGGCCAACTCGGGGGGGGGCCATGGGGAGCAGTTCTTC.

This sequence joins TRBV20-1 and TRBJ1-2, with D unresolved. This CDR3 comprises 8 residues. CDR1 DFQATT and CDR2 SNEGSKA come from the germline V gene (reference sequence). The ends were cut back, 6 bases at V and 8 bases at J, with 4 bases in the middle. CDR3 region: CSARGYTF. CDR3 DNA: TGCAGTGCCAGGGGCTACACCTTC.

Comment on this clone: Other DNA sequences in the same sample also yield this CDR3. This chain connects TRBV4-3 to TRBJ2-4; 7 nucleotides match TRBD1. V lost 0 bases to trimming and J lost 1 base; unmatched junction nucleotides: 9. Germline V CDR1 and CDR2: LGHNA, YSLEER. The CDR3 is made up of 18 amino acids. The CDR3 DNA sequence: TGCGCCAGCAGCCAAGATAGGGGGCCACAGGGGGCCAAAAACATTCAGTACTTC. Translation gives CASSQDRGPQGAKNIQYF.

V gene TRBV30 combines with J gene TRBJ1-5, with D uncertain. V lost 3 bases and J lost 7, with 16 bases in between. The CDR3 is made up of 14 amino acids. CDR1 and CDR2 from the germline V gene are GTSNPN and SVGIG (reference sequence). The CDR3 sequence is CAWSLDWASQPQHF. The CDR3 nucleotides read TGTGCCTGGAGCTTGGATTGGGCGAGCCAGCCCCAGCATTTT.

V usage is TRBV9 and J usage is TRBJ2-3; D gene unclear. V was trimmed by 2 bases and J by 2 bases, leaving 6 bases between them. CDR3 length: 13 residues. Looked up from germline, CDR1 is SGDLS and CDR2 is YYNGEE. The DNA of the CDR3 is TGTGCCAGCAGCGTTTTAAACACAGATACGCAGTATTTT. Its translation: CASSVLNTDTQYF.

This clone showed up just a few times. The chain combines TRBV7-9 with TRBJ2-7; perhaps TRBD1 as D (6 bases). The germline CDR1 and CDR2 sequences are SEHNR and FQNEAQ (reference sequence). V dropped 4 bases and J dropped 2 bases, with 18 bases sitting between them. The CDR3 is 16 amino acids. CDR3 amino acids: CASSSAQGSLTYEQYF. CDR3 nucleotides: TGTGCCAGCAGCTCGGCACAGGGATCTCTAACCTACGAGCAGTACTTC.

This chain links TRBV2 with TRBJ1-1; TRBD1 is a possible D gene (6 bases). The V gene's germline CDR1 is SNHLY and CDR2 FYNNEI. The CDR3 has 16 residues. Trimming cost V 6 bases and J 0 bases, with 17 bases left between them. The DNA of the CDR3 is TGTGCCAGCAGCAGGCAGGGGATAGCTTTGAACACTGAAGCTTTCTTT. It specifies CASSRQGIALNTEAFF. Drawing the rest from reference TRBV2 and TRBJ1-1, the complete variable domain is EPEVTQTPSHQVTQMGQEVILRCVPISNHLYFYWYRQILGQKVEFLVSFYNNEISEKSEIFDDQFSVERPDGSNFTLKIRSTKLEDSAMYFCASSRQGIALNTEAFFGQGTRLTVV.

This clone was recorded a few times. V and J are TRBV6-6 and TRBJ2-7, with 8 bases aligning to TRBD1. V lost 10 bases and J lost 5; bases outside the gene matches: 10. The CDR3 is made up of 13 amino acids. Germline V gene sequence: CDR1 MNHNY, CDR2 SVGAGI (reference sequence). The CDR3 loop reads CATTGQGADEQYF. DNA for the CDR3: TGTGCCACCACCGGACAGGGAGCGGACGAGCAGTACTTC.

The rearrangement joins TRBV27 to TRBJ1-1; D unclear. In germline, CDR1 is MNHEY, CDR2 SMNVEV (reference sequence). This CDR3 has 14 amino acids. The V end was cut by 3 bases, the J end by 1 base, with 9 bases between. The CDR3 DNA sequence: TGTGCCAGCAGTTTCGAGGGCGGGAACACTGAAGCTTTCTTT. It translates to CASSFEGGNTEAFF.

This clone came up many times. This chain connects TRBV5-4 to TRBJ1-1, with D perhaps matching TRBD1 (6 bases). The CDR3 totals 14 residues. The V gene's germline CDR1 is SGHNT and CDR2 YYREEE (reference sequence). V lost 1 base, J lost 3 bases, and 10 bases lay in between. The CDR3 region has the DNA TGTGCCAGCAGCTTGCGCCGGACAGACACTGAAGCTTTCTTT. Its translation: CASSLRRTDTEAFF.